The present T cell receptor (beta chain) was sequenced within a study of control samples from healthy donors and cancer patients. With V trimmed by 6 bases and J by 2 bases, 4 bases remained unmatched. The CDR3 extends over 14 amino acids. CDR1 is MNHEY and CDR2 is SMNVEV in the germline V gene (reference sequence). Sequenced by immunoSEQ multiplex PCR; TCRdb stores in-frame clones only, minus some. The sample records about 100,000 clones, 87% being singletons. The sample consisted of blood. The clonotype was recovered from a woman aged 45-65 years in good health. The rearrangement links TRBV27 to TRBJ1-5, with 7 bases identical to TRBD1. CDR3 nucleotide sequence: TGTGCCAGCAGGGAAACAGGGGGCAATCAGCCCCAGCATTTT. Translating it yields CASRETGGNQPQHF.